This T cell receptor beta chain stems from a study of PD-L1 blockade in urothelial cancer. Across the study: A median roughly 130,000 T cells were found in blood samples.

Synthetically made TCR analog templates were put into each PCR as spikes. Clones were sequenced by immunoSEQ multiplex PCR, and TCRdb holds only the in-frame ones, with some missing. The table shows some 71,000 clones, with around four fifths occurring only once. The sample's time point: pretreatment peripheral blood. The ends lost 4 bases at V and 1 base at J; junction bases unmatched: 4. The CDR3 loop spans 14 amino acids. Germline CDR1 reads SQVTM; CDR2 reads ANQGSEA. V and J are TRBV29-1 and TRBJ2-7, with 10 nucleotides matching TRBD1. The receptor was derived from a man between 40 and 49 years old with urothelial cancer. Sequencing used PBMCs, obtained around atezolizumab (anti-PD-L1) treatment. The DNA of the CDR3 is TGCAGCGTTGCCCCGGGACAGGGGTCCTACGAGCAGTACTTC. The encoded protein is CSVAPGQGSYEQYF.